The 27 T cell receptor beta chains below come from one sample, sequenced in a study of blood T cell repertoires in COVID-19. Assay used: immunoSEQ multiplex PCR; TCRdb lists only in-frame clones, some missing. The repertoire holds around 200,000 clones, approximately 90% seen once, with about 0.95% in the top ten. Sequenced material: peripheral blood. These receptors were taken from a woman aged 18-30 years who had recovered from COVID-19.

V usage is TRBV18 and J usage is TRBJ2-7; maybe TRBD2 (5 bases). The CDR3 spans 13 residues. From germline, CDR1 is KGHSH and CDR2 LQKENI. V shed 3 bases and J shed 1 base, with 7 bases lying between them. The CDR3, as DNA: TGTGCCAGCTCACCCCCGGGATCCTACGAGCAGTACTTC. As protein: CASSPPGSYEQYF. Full variable domain (remainder filled in from reference TRBV18 and TRBJ2-7): NAGVMQNPRHLVRRRGQEARLRCSPMKGHSHVYWYRQLPEEGLKFMVYLQKENIIDESGMPKERFSAEFPKEGPSILRIQQVVRGDSAAYFCASSPPGSYEQYFGPGTRLTVT.

The genes are TRBV6-1 and TRBJ1-5, with TRBD1 matching 7 bases. Trimming cost V 1 base and J 2 bases; bases outside gene matches: 2. This CDR3 comprises 15 residues. Germline CDR1 reads MNHNS; CDR2 reads SASEGT. CDR3 amino acids: CASSEGQGGNQPQHF. As DNA, the CDR3 is TGTGCCAGCAGTGAAGGACAGGGTGGCAATCAGCCCCAGCATTTT.

The rearrangement joins TRBV6-5 to TRBJ2-7; D may be TRBD2 (5 bases). The CDR3 runs to 13 residues. Trimming stripped 4 bases from V and 0 bases from J, with 7 bases between. CDR1 is MNHEY and CDR2 is SVGAGI in the germline V gene. This chain's CDR3 is CASSLGSSYEQYF. The CDR3 DNA follows: TGTGCCAGCAGTTTGGGGAGCTCCTACGAGCAGTACTTC.

The genes are TRBV7-6 and TRBJ2-2; 8 bases fit TRBD2. The CDR3 length is 16 residues. Trimming took 0 bases from V and 0 from J; bases not matched to a gene: 0. Per germline, CDR1 SGHVS and CDR2 FNYEAQ. CDR3 in amino acids: CASSLASGANTGELFF. The CDR3 DNA sequence: TGTGCCAGCAGCTTAGCTAGCGGGGCGAACACCGGGGAGCTGTTTTTT.

The chain joins TRBV7-9 to TRBJ1-5, with D tentatively TRBD1 (5 bases). Trimming took off 5 bases at V and 9 bases at J, with 17 bases between the two ends. The V gene's germline CDR1 is SEHNR and CDR2 FQNEAQ (reference sequence). The CDR3 runs to 14 residues. The CDR3 here is CASSPSGVSVPQHF. DNA for the CDR3: TGTGCCAGCAGCCCATCGGGGGTTTCCGTGCCCCAGCATTTT.

The chain employs TRBV2 and TRBJ2-1; 10 nucleotides align to TRBD1. Losses at the gene ends were 6 bases for V and 4 bases for J; bases not matched to a gene: 3. CDR3 length: 14 residues. CDR1 and CDR2 (germline): SNHLY, FYNNEI. CDR3 protein: CASRRGQGYNEQFF. The CDR3 nucleotides read TGTGCCAGCAGGAGGGGACAGGGGTACAATGAGCAGTTCTTC.

CDR3 in amino acids: CASSPPQGVTNEKLFF. DNA for the CDR3: TGTGCCAGCAGTCCTCCCCAGGGGGTTACTAATGAAAAACTGTTTTTT. The chain uses TRBV6-6 and TRBJ1-4; 7 nucleotides line up with TRBD1. The CDR3 spans 16 residues. After removal of 5 bases from V and 2 bases from J, the junction contained 8 bases not matched to a gene. CDR1 is MNHNY, CDR2 SVGAGI, per germline (reference sequence).

The rearrangement joins TRBV5-4 to TRBJ2-3, with D perhaps matching TRBD1 (5 bases). CDR3 length: 16 amino acids. The germline V and J ends were trimmed by 4 bases and 2 bases, with 17 bases remaining between them. Germline values: CDR1 SGHNT, CDR2 YYREEE (reference sequence). CDR3 in DNA: TGTGCCAGCAGCAAACAGGTGCCCCAAGTCACAGATACGCAGTATTTT. Encoded protein: CASSKQVPQVTDTQYF. Drawing the rest from reference TRBV5-4 and TRBJ2-3, the complete variable domain is ETGVTQSPTHLIKTRGQQVTLRCSSQSGHNTVSWYQQALGQGPQFIFQYYREEENGRGNFPPRFSGLQFPNYSSELNVNALELDDSALYLCASSKQVPQVTDTQYFGPGTRLTVL.

The genes are TRBV4-2 and TRBJ2-1, with TRBD2 matching 9 bases. The CDR3 is 14 amino acids. Trimming at V came to 4 bases and at J to 8 bases, leaving 6 bases not matched to a gene. Germline CDR1 and CDR2: LGHNA and YNFKEQ. The CDR3 spells CASSPTSGSYEQFF. The DNA of the CDR3 is TGTGCCAGCAGCCCGACTAGCGGCTCCTATGAGCAGTTCTTC.

The chain links TRBV4-3 to TRBJ1-3, with D tentatively TRBD1 (6 bases). This CDR3 has 16 amino acids. The germline CDR1 and CDR2 sequences are LGHNA and YSLEER. V lost 0 bases to trimming and J lost 0 bases, with 9 bases between them. The CDR3 sequence: CASSQDTGFSGNTIYF. The DNA for the CDR3 is TGCGCCAGCAGCCAAGACACAGGGTTCTCTGGAAACACCATATATTTT.

This clone was found a few times. The gene calls are TRBV19 and TRBJ2-6, with D perhaps matching TRBD1 (5 bases). Germline lookup yields CDR1 LNHDA and CDR2 SQIVND (reference sequence). V lost 7 bases to trimming and J lost 3 bases, with 10 bases between them. This CDR3 is built from 14 residues. The CDR3 sequence: CASKQVFGANVLTF. The DNA for the CDR3 is TGTGCCAGTAAACAGGTCTTTGGGGCCAACGTCCTGACTTTC.

This clone was recorded a few times. This chain connects TRBV23-1 to TRBJ2-5, with D possibly being TRBD2 (5 bases). TRBV23-1 is noted as an ORF with a role that remains uncertain. The CDR3 is 16 residues long. Trimming pared 1 base from V and 5 bases from J, leaving 17 bases between. The CDR3 spells CASSQCLARVGETQYF. CDR3 nucleotides: TGCGCCAGCAGTCAATGCCTTGCGCGGGTGGGGGAGACCCAGTACTTC.

CDR3 sequence reads: CASSPLAGGEGTDTQYF. CDR3 DNA sequence: TGTGCCAGCAGCCCCTTAGCGGGAGGGGAAGGGACAGATACGCAGTATTTT. This chain links TRBV5-4 with TRBJ2-3, with 11 nucleotides matching TRBD2. The CDR3 runs 17 residues. Trimming at V came to 4 bases and at J to 3 bases, leaving 10 bases not matched to a gene. The germline V gene has CDR1 SGHNT and CDR2 YYREEE (reference sequence).

V usage is TRBV4-1 and J usage is TRBJ2-7, with 12 bases aligning to TRBD2. This CDR3 has 19 amino acids. From germline, CDR1 is MGHRA and CDR2 YSYEKL. The junction had 11 bases not matched to a gene; V was cut back by 0 bases and J by 2 bases. CDR3 DNA: TGCGCCAGCAGCCAAGATGTTCCTAGCGGGGGGGCGGTGGCCTACGAGCAGTACTTC. This codes for CASSQDVPSGGAVAYEQYF.

This rearrangement joins TRBV9 to TRBJ1-2, with D tentatively TRBD1 (6 bases). The CDR3 has 13 amino acids. Per the germline V gene, CDR1 is SGDLS and CDR2 is YYNGEE. V was trimmed by 0 bases and J by 6 bases, leaving 9 bases between them. The CDR3 spells CASSVEQGNGYTF. As DNA, the CDR3 is TGTGCCAGCAGCGTAGAACAGGGAAATGGCTACACCTTC.

J is TRBJ1-2 and V is TRBV27, with 8 bases fitting TRBD1. The CDR3 runs 17 residues. Per germline, CDR1 MNHEY and CDR2 SMNVEV (reference sequence). J gave up 2 bases and V 2 bases, and 10 bases lay outside the gene matches. The CDR3 region has the DNA TGTGCCAGCAGTTTAGAATCCGGGACAGGATTAAACTATGGCTACACCTTC. Translated, it gives CASSLESGTGLNYGYTF.

The gene calls are TRBV11-3 and TRBJ2-3; weak D call: TRBD1 (6 bases). V was shortened by 4 bases and J by 0 bases, with 14 bases between the two germline ends. Germline assignment: CDR1 SGHNT and CDR2 YENEEA. CDR3 size: 16 residues. The CDR3 spells CASSSGLRGSTDTQYF. The CDR3 bases are TGTGCCAGCAGCTCAGGGCTCAGGGGAAGCACAGATACGCAGTATTTT.

The chain carries TRBV19 and TRBJ2-6, with D possibly TRBD1 on 6 matching bases. The CDR3 is 16 residues long. Looked up from germline, CDR1 is LNHDA and CDR2 is SQIVND (reference sequence). Trimming pared 3 bases from V and 4 bases from J, leaving 13 bases between. CDR3 region: CASSMGRGAGANVLTF. In DNA form, the CDR3 reads TGTGCCAGTAGTATGGGCAGGGGTGCCGGGGCCAACGTCCTGACTTTC.

The V call is TRBV3-1 (or the pseudogene TRBV3-2), the J call TRBJ2-5, with 13 positions matching TRBD2. This CDR3 has 17 amino acids. Germline V gene sequence: CDR1 LGHDT, CDR2 YNNKEL (reference sequence). The junction had 4 bases not matched to a gene; V was cut back by 1 base and J by 2 bases. CDR3 in DNA: TGTGCCAGCAGCCAAGGGACTAGCGGGAGACAACAAGAGACCCAGTACTTC. Protein product: CASSQGTSGRQQETQYF.

V is TRBV7-8 and J is TRBJ2-5; 9 bases match TRBD2. Germline values: CDR1 SGHVS, CDR2 FQNEAQ. This CDR3 contains 16 residues. After removal of 1 base from V and 2 bases from J, the junction contained 5 bases not matched to a gene. The CDR3: CASSLGLAGEQETQYF. The CDR3 region has the DNA TGTGCCAGCAGCTTAGGGTTAGCGGGGGAGCAAGAGACCCAGTACTTC.

J is TRBJ1-2 and V is TRBV19, with 8 positions matching TRBD1. From germline, CDR1 is LNHDA and CDR2 SQIVND (reference sequence). J lost 5 bases, V lost 5 bases, and 7 bases had no gene match. CDR3 size: 14 residues. The CDR3 nucleotides are TGTGCCAGTAGTGACCCGACAGGGGAGTATGGCTACACCTTC. This gives the protein CASSDPTGEYGYTF.

The chain is built from TRBV2 and TRBJ2-4; no clear D gene. V shed 4 bases and J shed 6 bases, with 13 bases lying between them. Germline V gives CDR1 SNHLY, CDR2 FYNNEI. This CDR3 comprises 14 residues. The chain's CDR3 is CASSVELLLNIQYF. CDR3 in DNA: TGTGCCAGCAGTGTAGAACTCCTTCTAAACATTCAGTACTTC.

This chain uses TRBV21-1 with TRBJ2-2; the listed D gene, TRBD2, was not tested against the DNA. TRBV21-1 counts as a pseudogene. This CDR3 is built from 12 residues. The CDR3 protein is CASSKISGELFF. The CDR3 bases are TGTGCCAGCAGCAAAATCTCCGGGGAGCTGTTTTTT.

This clone was seen many times. V and J are TRBV7-9 and TRBJ1-1; 8 bases match TRBD1. The germline gives CDR1 SEHNR, CDR2 FQNEAQ (reference sequence). V shed 2 bases and J 4 bases; nucleotides not matched to a gene: 6. The CDR3 covers 15 residues. CDR3 nucleotides: TGTGCCAGCAGCTTATTCAGGGGGCAGGGCACTGAAGCTTTCTTT. The encoded protein is CASSLFRGQGTEAFF.

In its sample, this clone was seen once. The chain has TRBV3-1 (or the pseudogene TRBV3-2) and TRBJ1-4; unclear D gene. The CDR3 extends over 14 amino acids. Trimming stripped 3 bases from V and 8 bases from J, with 13 bases between. From germline, CDR1 is LGHDT and CDR2 YNNKEL (reference sequence). CDR3 amino acids: CASSHRPTGEKLFF. DNA for the CDR3: TGTGCCAGCAGCCATCGGCCAACGGGGGAAAAACTGTTTTTT.

The V call is TRBV7-2, the J call TRBJ1-2, with no clear D. This CDR3 region has 16 residues. The V end lost 1 base, the J end lost 4 bases, and 16 bases lay between the germline ends. Germline V lookup: CDR1 SGHTA, CDR2 FQGNSA. CDR3 nucleotide sequence: TGTGCCAGCAGCTTAGGCTTACGGGGAGGATCCTATGGCTACACCTTC. Its protein is CASSLGLRGGSYGYTF.

The chain recombines TRBV7-6 with TRBJ1-2; 8 positions match TRBD1. From germline, CDR1 is SGHVS and CDR2 FNYEAQ. This CDR3 region has 17 residues. V was clipped by 4 bases and J by 4 bases; unmatched bases: 14. CDR3 nucleotide sequence: TGTGCCAGCAGCTCCTTCCCCAGGGGGCGAACTCCCTATGGCTACACCTTC. This gives the protein CASSSFPRGRTPYGYTF.